This T cell receptor beta chain was observed in a study of cytomegalovirus exposure and HLA in healthy donors. Primers: 60 Vbeta forward and 13 Jbeta reverse. The protocol was immunoSEQ multiplex PCR, while the TCRdb copy is restricted to in-frame clones and leaves out a portion. Here the sample spans approximately 150,000 clones, 84% being singletons. V was clipped by 6 bases and J by 0 bases; unmatched bases: 5. Germline CDR1 KGHSH, CDR2 LQKENI. The CDR3 sequence is 15 residues long. This chain connects TRBV18 to TRBJ1-5; 7 positions agree with TRBD1. Sequenced sample: PBMCs. This clonotype was obtained from a man younger than 40 in good health and CMV-seronegative. In DNA form, the CDR3 reads TGTGCCAGCTCTCTCGGGACAGATAGCAATCAGCCCCAGCATTTT. The encoded protein is CASSLGTDSNQPQHF.